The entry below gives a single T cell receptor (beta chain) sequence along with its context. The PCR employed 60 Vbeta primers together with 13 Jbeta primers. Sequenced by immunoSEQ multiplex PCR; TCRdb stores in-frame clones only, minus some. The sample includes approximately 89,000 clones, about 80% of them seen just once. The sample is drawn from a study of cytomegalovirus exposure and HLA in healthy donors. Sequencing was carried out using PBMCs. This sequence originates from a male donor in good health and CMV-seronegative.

The CDR3 bases are TGTGCCAGCAGCCAGGACAGGTTCAGGACCCAGTACTTC. Residues: CASSQDRFRTQYF. The chain is built from TRBV7-2 and TRBJ2-5; 7 bases agree with TRBD1. This CDR3 contains 13 residues. V shed 5 bases and J 7 bases; nucleotides not matched to a gene: 7. Germline V CDR1 and CDR2: SGHTA, FQGNSA.